This T cell receptor beta chain was recorded in a study of T cells in Graves' hyperthyroidism and ophthalmopathy. Germline V gives CDR1 MNHNS, CDR2 SASEGT. The CDR3 runs to 17 residues. The junction had 7 bases not matched to a gene; V was cut back by 4 bases and J by 3 bases. The investigators amplified TCR beta CDR3 regions from RNA transcripts. Initially, a first-round RT-PCR of the TCR CDR3 employed the HTBI primer set. MiXCR, applied by TCRdb to the multiplex PCR reads, yields one record per CDR3 protein. In the table there are approximately 430,000 distinct CDR3 sequences, roughly 15% of which are singletons. This clonotype was observed at least ten times.

The clonotype originates from a man between 18 and 35 years old with Graves' ophthalmopathy. This sequence joins TRBV6-1 and TRBJ2-4; 12 bases are a match to TRBD2. The sample taken for sequencing was blood. The DNA for the CDR3 is TGTGCCAGCAGTGGAGGCCTAGCGGGAGGGAACAAAAACATTCAGTACTTC. It specifies CASSGGLAGGNKNIQYF.